Given below is one T cell receptor beta chain in context. Its antigen is not known. The germline V gene encodes CDR1 DFQATT and CDR2 SNEGSKA (reference sequence). Trimming left V 0 bases short and J 3 bases short, with 15 bases between. The CDR3 extends over 15 amino acids. An Oncomine TCR Beta short-read assay was used to sequence the DNA from cultured CD4+ T cells. TCRdb fed the PCR reads into MiXCR, producing one record per CDR3 protein. Of more than 12,000 distinct CDR3 sequences in the sample, approximately 55% were seen once. The data derive from a study of vaccination and CD4 T cells after COVID-19. Study-wide background: Convalescents were six males and four females, two of them Hispanic. Cultures that served as controls received a CEFX pool, an HIV-1 Nef pool, or no peptide.

As for treatment: roughly 10-day PBMC culture with coronavirus spike peptide pools or control peptides (ViraFEST assay). Culture of 1.5 million to 2.5 million PBMCs per well took place with about 9.8 IU/ml IL-2 and roughly 10 ug/ml peptide pools. Having spent less than 12 days in culture, CD4+ T cells were then isolated by negative selection. The genes are TRBV20-1 and TRBJ2-7; tentatively, D is TRBD1 (7 bases). The clonotype comes from a human donor who had recovered from COVID-19. Sequenced material: CD4+ T cells from blood, cultured in vitro, taken before SARS-CoV-2 vaccination. CDR3 in DNA: TGCAGTGCTAGAGATGGCCGGAGGGGGCTCTACGAGCAGTACTTC. Its translation is CSARDGRRGLYEQYF.